The clone carrying this T cell receptor (beta chain) was seen only once. CDR3 size: 15 residues. The data belong to a study of cytomegalovirus exposure and HLA in healthy donors. Donors showed nominal health when sampled, although they likely had unrecorded immune exposures. Primers: 60 Vbeta forward and 13 Jbeta reverse. Clones were sequenced by immunoSEQ multiplex PCR, and TCRdb holds only the in-frame ones, with some missing. In the table there are approximately 180,000 clones, 70% to 90% of which are singletons. Sample: PBMCs. The TCR sequence derives from a woman aged 25 to 45 in good health and CMV-seronegative. The chain links TRBV21-1 to TRBJ1-1. TRBV21-1 is marked as a pseudogene. The CDR3 protein is CASSKDGGFLPEAFF. CDR3 DNA: TGTGCCAGCAGCAAAGATGGCGGGTTCTTGCCTGAAGCTTTCTTT.